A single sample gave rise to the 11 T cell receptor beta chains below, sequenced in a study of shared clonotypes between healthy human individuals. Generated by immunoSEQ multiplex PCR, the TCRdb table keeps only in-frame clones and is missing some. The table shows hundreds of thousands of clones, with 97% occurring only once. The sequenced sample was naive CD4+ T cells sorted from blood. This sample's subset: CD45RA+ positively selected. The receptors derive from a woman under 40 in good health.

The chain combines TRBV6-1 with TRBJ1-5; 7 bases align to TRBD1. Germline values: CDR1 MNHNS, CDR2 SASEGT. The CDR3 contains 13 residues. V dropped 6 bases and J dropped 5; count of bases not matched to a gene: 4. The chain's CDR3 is CASRHTGDQPQHF. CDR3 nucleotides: TGTGCCAGCAGGCACACAGGGGATCAGCCCCAGCATTTT.

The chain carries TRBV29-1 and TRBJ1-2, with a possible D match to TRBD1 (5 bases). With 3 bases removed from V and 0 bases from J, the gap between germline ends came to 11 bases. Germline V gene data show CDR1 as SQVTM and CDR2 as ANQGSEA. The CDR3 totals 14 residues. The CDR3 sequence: CSVEGRLTNYGYTF. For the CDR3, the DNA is TGCAGCGTTGAGGGACGGTTGACTAACTATGGCTACACCTTC.

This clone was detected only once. The CDR3 DNA sequence: TGTGCCAGCAGGGGGAACAAAAACATTCAGTACTTC. It translates to CASRGNKNIQYF. The rearrangement links TRBV27 to TRBJ2-4, with no clear D. Trimming shortened V by 6 bases and J by 3 bases, and 6 bases separated the two germline ends. CDR3 length equals 12 residues. Germline V gene lookup returns CDR1 MNHEY and CDR2 SMNVEV (reference sequence).

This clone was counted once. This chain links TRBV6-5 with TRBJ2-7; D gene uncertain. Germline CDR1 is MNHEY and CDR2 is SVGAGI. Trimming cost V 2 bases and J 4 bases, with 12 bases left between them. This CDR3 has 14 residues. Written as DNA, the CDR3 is TGTGCCAGCAGTTACGGGCAGAATTCTTACGAGCAGTACTTC. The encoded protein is CASSYGQNSYEQYF.

The CDR3 sequence: CASKVRGGTEAFF. CDR3 nucleotides: TGTGCCAGCAAGGTCCGTGGAGGGACTGAAGCTTTCTTT. The chain carries TRBV14 and TRBJ1-1; no clear D gene. The CDR3 length is 13 residues. The germline V and J ends were trimmed by 7 bases and 5 bases, with 14 bases remaining between them. Germline values: CDR1 SGHDN, CDR2 FVKESK.

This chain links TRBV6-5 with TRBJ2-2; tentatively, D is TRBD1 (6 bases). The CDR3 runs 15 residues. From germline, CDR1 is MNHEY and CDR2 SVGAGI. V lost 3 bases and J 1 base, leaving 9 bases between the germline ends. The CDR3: CASSYLDRNTGELFF. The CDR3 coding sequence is TGTGCCAGCAGTTATCTGGACAGGAACACCGGGGAGCTGTTTTTT.

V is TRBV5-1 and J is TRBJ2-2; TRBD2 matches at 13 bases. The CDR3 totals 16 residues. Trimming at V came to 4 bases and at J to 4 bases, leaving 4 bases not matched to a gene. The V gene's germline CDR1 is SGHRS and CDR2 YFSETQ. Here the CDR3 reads CASSITSGRATGELFF. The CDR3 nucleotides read TGCGCCAGCAGCATAACTAGCGGGAGGGCCACCGGGGAGCTGTTTTTT.

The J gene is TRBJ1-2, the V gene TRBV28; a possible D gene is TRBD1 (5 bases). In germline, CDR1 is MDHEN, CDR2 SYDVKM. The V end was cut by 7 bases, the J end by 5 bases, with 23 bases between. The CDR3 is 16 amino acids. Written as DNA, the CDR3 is TGTGCCAGCACCACTCACCGGGACCGGTTGGGGTATGGCTACACCTTC. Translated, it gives CASTTHRDRLGYGYTF.

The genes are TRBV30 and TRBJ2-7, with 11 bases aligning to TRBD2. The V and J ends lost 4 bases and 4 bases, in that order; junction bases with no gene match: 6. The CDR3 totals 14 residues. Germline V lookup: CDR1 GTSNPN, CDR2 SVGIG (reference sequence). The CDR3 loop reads CAWTTSGSRYEQYF. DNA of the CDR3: TGTGCCTGGACTACTAGCGGGAGTCGGTACGAGCAGTACTTC.

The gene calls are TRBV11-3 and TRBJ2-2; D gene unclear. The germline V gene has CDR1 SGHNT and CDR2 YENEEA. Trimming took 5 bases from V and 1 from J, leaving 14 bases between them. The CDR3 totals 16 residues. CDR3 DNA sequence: TGTGCCAGCAGCCCGGTCGGGCAGGAGAACACCGGGGAGCTGTTTTTT. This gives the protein CASSPVGQENTGELFF.

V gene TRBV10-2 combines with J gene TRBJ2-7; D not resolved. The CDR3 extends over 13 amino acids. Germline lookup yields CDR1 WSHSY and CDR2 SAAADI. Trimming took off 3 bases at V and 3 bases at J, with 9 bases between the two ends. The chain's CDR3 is CASSDRLHYEQYF. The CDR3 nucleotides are TGCGCCAGCAGTGACAGGCTCCACTACGAGCAGTACTTC.